This T cell receptor (beta chain) was captured by sequencing in a study of blood T cell repertoires in COVID-19. Study at large: From the United States, Italy and Spain came samples of acute and convalescent COVID-19. Sample material is recorded as cDNA or gDNA derived from T cells, B-cell-depleted T cells, or PBMCs.

CDR1 is SQVTM and CDR2 is ANQGSEA in the germline V gene. The junction had 4 bases not matched to a gene; V was cut back by 7 bases and J by 5 bases. This CDR3 is 11 amino acids long. Source study methods: Reference gene primer amplification gave estimated nucleated cell counts. Using immunoSEQ multiplex PCR, the repertoire was profiled, and TCRdb retains in-frame clones only, with some absent. The DNA gave D and trimming, while V, J and clone size come from that table. This sample has some 15,000 clones, with over 80% found just once. The TCR sequence derives from a human donor in a cohort sampled during active COVID-19. Source material: peripheral blood. This rearrangement joins TRBV29-1 to TRBJ1-1, with 7 nucleotides matching TRBD1. CDR3 nucleotide sequence: TGCAGCGACTCGACAGGGACTGAAGCTTTCTTT. It is translated as CSDSTGTEAFF.